This TCR beta chain was sequenced for a study of blood T cell repertoires in COVID-19. TCRdb's table, derived via immunoSEQ multiplex PCR, lists solely in-frame clones and lacks some. The sample shows around 300,000 clones, over 80% of them seen only once. V lost 4 bases to trimming and J lost 5 bases, with 21 bases between them. Germline loops: CDR1 KGHDR, CDR2 SFDVKD. The CDR3 length is 17 residues. The genes are TRBV24-1 and TRBJ2-3; D possibly corresponds to TRBD1 (5 bases). The receptor's source is a woman aged 40 to 50 with acute or convalescent COVID-19. Sequencing used peripheral blood. CDR3 sequence (DNA): TGTGCCACCAGTGAACCCGACCCGCGGACCCAGGGAGATACGCAGTATTTT. Protein sequence: CATSEPDPRTQGDTQYF.